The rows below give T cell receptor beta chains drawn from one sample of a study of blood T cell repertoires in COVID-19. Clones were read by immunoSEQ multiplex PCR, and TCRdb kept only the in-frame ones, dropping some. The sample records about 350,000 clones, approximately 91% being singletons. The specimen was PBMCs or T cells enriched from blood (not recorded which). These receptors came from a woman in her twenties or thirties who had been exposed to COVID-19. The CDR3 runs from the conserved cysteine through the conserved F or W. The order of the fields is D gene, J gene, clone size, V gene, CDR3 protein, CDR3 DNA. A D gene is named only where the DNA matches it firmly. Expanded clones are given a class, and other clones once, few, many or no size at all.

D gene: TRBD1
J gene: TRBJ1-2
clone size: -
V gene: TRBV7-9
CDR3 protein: CASSSGGSESNYGYTF
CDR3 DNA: TGTGCCAGCAGCTCAGGGGGCTCAGAGTCTAACTATGGCTACACCTTC

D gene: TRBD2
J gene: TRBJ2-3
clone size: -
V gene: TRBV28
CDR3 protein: CASRPGLAGVLDTQYF
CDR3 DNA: TGTGCCAGCAGACCCGGACTAGCGGGAGTATTGGATACGCAGTATTTT

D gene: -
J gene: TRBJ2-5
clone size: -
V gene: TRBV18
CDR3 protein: CASSLLGRDRETQYF
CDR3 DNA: TGTGCCAGCTCACTACTAGGACGGGATAGAGAGACCCAGTACTTC

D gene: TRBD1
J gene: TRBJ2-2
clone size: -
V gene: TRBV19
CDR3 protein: CAVSRQGTTGELFF
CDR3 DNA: TGTGCCGTTTCCCGACAGGGTACCACCGGGGAGCTGTTTTTT

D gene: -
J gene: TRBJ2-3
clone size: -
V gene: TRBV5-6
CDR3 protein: CASSFVRSPSTDTQYF
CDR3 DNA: TGTGCCAGCAGCTTCGTCAGGTCCCCTAGCACAGATACGCAGTATTTT

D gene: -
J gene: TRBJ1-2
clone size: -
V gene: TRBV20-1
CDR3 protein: CSASPGERYTF
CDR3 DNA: TGCAGTGCTAGCCCGGGAGAGCGCTACACCTTC

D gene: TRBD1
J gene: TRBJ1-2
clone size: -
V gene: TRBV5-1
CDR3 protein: CASSLGLTGSRGYTF
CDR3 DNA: TGCGCCAGCAGCTTGGGACTGACAGGGTCCAGAGGCTACACCTTC

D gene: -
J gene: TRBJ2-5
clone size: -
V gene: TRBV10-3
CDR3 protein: CAISESTPGTQYF
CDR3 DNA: TGTGCCATCAGTGAGTCGACCCCAGGGACCCAGTACTTC

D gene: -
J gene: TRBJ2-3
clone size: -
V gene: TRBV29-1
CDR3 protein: CSVEEARSAQYF
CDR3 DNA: TGCAGCGTTGAAGAGGCCAGGTCCGCGCAGTATTTT

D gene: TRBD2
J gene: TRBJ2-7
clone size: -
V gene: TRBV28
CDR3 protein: CASVTAAGEGNYEQYF
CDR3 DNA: TGTGCCAGCGTGACCGCAGCGGGAGAGGGCAACTACGAGCAGTACTTC

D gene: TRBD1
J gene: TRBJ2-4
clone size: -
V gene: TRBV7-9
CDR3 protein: CASSSPLPGQKNIQYF
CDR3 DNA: TGTGCCAGCAGCTCCCCCCTGCCGGGACAGAAAAACATTCAGTACTTC

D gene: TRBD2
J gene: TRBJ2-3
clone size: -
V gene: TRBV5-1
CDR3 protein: CASSLALRGAGTDTQYF
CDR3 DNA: TGCGCCAGCAGCTTGGCCTTGCGGGGGGCCGGGACAGATACGCAGTATTTT

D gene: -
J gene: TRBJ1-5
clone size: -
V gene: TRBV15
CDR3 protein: CATSRERGGQPQHF
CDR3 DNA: TGTGCCACCAGCAGAGAGAGGGGGGGCCAGCCCCAGCATTTT

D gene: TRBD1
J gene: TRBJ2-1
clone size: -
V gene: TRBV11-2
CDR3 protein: CASSAPGQPTLPVNEQFF
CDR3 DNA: TGTGCCAGCAGCGCCCCGGGACAGCCTACCCTCCCCGTGAATGAGCAGTTCTTC

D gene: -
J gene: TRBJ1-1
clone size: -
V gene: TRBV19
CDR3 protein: CASSKHSNTEAFF
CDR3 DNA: TGTGCCAGTAGTAAACACAGTAACACTGAAGCTTTCTTT

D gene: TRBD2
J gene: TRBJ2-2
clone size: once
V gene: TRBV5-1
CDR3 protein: CASSLGTSGRDNTGELFF
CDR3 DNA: TGCGCCAGCAGCTTGGGGACTAGCGGGAGGGACAACACCGGGGAGCTGTTTTTT

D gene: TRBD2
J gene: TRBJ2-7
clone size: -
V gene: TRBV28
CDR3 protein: CASSSWTSGRYEQYF
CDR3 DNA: TGTGCCAGCAGTTCCTGGACTAGCGGGAGGTACGAGCAGTACTTC

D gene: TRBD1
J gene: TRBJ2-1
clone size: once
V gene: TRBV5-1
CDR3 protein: CASSHGQGYNEQFF
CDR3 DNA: TGCGCCAGCAGCCATGGACAGGGCTACAATGAGCAGTTCTTC

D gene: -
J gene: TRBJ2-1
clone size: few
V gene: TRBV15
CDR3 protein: CATSRDIGSSYNEQFF
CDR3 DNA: TGTGCCACCAGCAGAGATATCGGGAGCTCCTACAATGAGCAGTTCTTC

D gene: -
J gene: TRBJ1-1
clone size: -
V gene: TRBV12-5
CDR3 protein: CASGLEQVTEAFF
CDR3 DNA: TGTGCTAGTGGTTTGGAACAGGTTACTGAAGCTTTCTTT

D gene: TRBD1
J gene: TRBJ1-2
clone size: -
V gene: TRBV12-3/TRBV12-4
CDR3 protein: CASRLQGNYGYTF
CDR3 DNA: TGTGCCAGCAGACTACAGGGGAACTATGGCTACACCTTC

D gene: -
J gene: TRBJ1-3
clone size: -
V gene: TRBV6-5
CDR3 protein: CASREDRFSGNTIYF
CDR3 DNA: TGTGCCAGCAGGGAGGACCGATTCTCTGGAAACACCATATATTTT

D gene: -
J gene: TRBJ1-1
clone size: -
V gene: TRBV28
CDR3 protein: CASSFKYRRNTEAFF
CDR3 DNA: TGTGCCAGCAGTTTCAAGTACCGCAGGAACACTGAAGCTTTCTTT

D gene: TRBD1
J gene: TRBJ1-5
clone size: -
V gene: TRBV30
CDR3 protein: CAWSGQGSQPQHF
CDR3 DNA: TGTGCCTGGAGTGGACAGGGGAGTCAGCCCCAGCATTTT

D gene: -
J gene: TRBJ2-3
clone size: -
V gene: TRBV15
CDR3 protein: CATSRNSADTQYF
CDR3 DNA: TGTGCCACCAGCAGAAACTCGGCAGATACGCAGTATTTT

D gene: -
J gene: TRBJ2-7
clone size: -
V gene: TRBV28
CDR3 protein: CASSLYSYEQYF
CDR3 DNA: TGTGCCAGCAGTTTATACTCATACGAGCAGTACTTC

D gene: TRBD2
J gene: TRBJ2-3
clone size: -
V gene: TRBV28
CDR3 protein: CASSRGLAGGDTQYF
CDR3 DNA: TGTGCCAGCAGTAGGGGACTAGCGGGAGGAGATACGCAGTATTTT

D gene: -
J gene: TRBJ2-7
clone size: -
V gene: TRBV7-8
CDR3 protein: CASSFPTGTYEQYF
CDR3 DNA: TGTGCCAGCAGCTTCCCCACAGGGACCTACGAGCAGTACTTC

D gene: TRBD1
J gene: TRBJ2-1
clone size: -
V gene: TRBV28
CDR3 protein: CASSSTGGGTLAGFF
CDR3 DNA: TGTGCCAGCAGTTCAACAGGGGGCGGGACGTTAGCCGGGTTCTTC

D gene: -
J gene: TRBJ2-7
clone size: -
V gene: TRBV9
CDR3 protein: CASSAESGYEQYF
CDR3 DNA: TGTGCCAGCAGCGCCGAGTCCGGTTACGAGCAGTACTTC

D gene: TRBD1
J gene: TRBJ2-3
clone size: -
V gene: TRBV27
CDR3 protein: CASRQGQGAVYTQYF
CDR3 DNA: TGTGCCAGCAGACAGGGACAGGGGGCGGTATATACGCAGTATTTT

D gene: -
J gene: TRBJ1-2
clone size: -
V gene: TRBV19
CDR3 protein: CASSPREGRLYGYTF
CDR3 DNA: TGTGCCAGTAGTCCCCGGGAGGGGCGCCTATATGGCTACACCTTC

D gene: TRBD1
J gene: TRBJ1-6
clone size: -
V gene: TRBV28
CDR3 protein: CASTWTGRSPLHF
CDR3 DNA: TGTGCCAGCACCTGGACAGGGCGATCACCCCTCCACTTT

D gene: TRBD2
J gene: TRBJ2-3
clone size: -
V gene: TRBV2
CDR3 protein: CAGRLAGADTQYF
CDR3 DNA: TGTGCCGGAAGACTAGCGGGGGCAGATACGCAGTATTTT

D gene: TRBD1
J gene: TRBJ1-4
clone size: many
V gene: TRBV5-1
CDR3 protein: CASSGGQASNEKLFF
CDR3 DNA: TGCGCCAGCAGCGGAGGACAGGCCTCTAATGAAAAACTGTTTTTT

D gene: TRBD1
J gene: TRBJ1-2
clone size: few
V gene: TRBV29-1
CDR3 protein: CSVLRDRGGYTF
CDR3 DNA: TGCAGCGTCCTCCGGGACAGGGGCGGCTACACCTTC

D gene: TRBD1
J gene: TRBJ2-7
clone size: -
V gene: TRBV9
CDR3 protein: CASSLTGFSYEQYF
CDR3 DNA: TGTGCCAGCAGTCTGACAGGGTTCTCCTACGAGCAGTACTTC

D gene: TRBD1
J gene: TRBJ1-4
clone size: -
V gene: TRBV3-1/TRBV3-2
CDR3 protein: CASSLRTGAPTNEKLFF
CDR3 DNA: TGTGCCAGCAGCCTTAGGACAGGGGCGCCAACTAATGAAAAACTGTTTTTT

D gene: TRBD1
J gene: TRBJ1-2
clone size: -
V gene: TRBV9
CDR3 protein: CASSPRGQGADYGYTF
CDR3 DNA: TGTGCCAGCAGCCCAAGGGGACAGGGGGCAGACTATGGCTACACCTTC

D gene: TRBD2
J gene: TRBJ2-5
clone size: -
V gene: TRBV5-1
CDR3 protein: CASSLGGLAGGLQETQYF
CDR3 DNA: TGCGCCAGCAGCTTGGGAGGGCTAGCGGGAGGCCTCCAAGAGACCCAGTACTTC

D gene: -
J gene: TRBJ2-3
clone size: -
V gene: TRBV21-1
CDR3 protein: CANYREPDTQYF
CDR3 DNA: TGTGCCAACTACCGGGAGCCAGATACGCAGTATTTT

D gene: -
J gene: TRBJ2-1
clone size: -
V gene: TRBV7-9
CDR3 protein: CASNRRDNEQFF
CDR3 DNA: TGTGCCAGCAATCGTCGTGACAATGAGCAGTTCTTC

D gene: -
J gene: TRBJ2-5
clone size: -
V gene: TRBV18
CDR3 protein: CASSPSSAQETQYF
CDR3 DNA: TGTGCCAGCTCACCATCTAGCGCGCAAGAGACCCAGTACTTC